A selection of T cell receptor beta chains follows, all from one sample in a study of PD-L1 blockade in urothelial cancer. Sequencing used immunoSEQ multiplex PCR; TCRdb keeps in-frame clones, though not all of them. The table has about 14,000 clones, 88% seen once; the top ten hold over 12%. The starting material was PBMCs, obtained around atezolizumab (anti-PD-L1) treatment. The source is a man aged 65 to 79 with urothelial cancer. Each CDR3 is given with its conserved first and last residue. The D gene is left open where the match is weak.

V gene	D gene	J gene	CDR3 DNA	CDR3 protein
TRBV5-1	.	TRBJ1-3	TGCGCCAGCAGCGAAGGGGGTTACTCTGGAAACACCATATATTTT	CASSEGGYSGNTIYF
TRBV2	.	TRBJ2-6	TGTGCCAGCCATGTCATGTTCAACTCTGGGGCCAACGTCCTGACTTTC	CASHVMFNSGANVLTF
TRBV18	.	TRBJ1-2	TGTGCCAGCTCCCCCCCCCACAGGTTGGACGGCTACACCTTC	CASSPPHRLDGYTF
TRBV6-1	TRBD1	TRBJ1-2	TGTGCCAGCAGTGAAGGCCAGGGGGCAGATTGGTACACCTTC	CASSEGQGADWYTF
TRBV5-4	.	TRBJ2-3	TGTGCCAGCAGCTACCTTGGTCGGGGCACAGATACGCAGTATTTT	CASSYLGRGTDTQYF
TRBV2	.	TRBJ2-7	TGTGCCAGCATGTTGGAACTAGCCTCCTACGAGCAGTACTTC	CASMLELASYEQYF
TRBV6-5	.	TRBJ2-7	TGTGCCAGCAGTCTCGGTACGGTCTACGAGCAGTACTTC	CASSLGTVYEQYF
TRBV7-8	.	TRBJ1-1	TGTGCCAGCAGCTTACAAGGGGTGGGTGAAGCTTTCTTT	CASSLQGVGEAFF
TRBV4-1	.	TRBJ2-3	TGCGCCAGCAGCCTAACTTGCGCCCCCGGACTATGCACAGATACGCAGTATTTT	CASSLTCAPGLCTDTQYF
TRBV28	.	TRBJ2-3	TGTGCCAGCAGCTCCGGAGGGGGGGCCTTGGATACGCAGTATTTT	CASSSGGGALDTQYF
TRBV27	.	TRBJ1-2	TGTGCCAGCAGACACAGGGTCGATGGCTACACCTTC	CASRHRVDGYTF
TRBV5-6	.	TRBJ2-7	TGTGCCAGCAGCTTGAGGCGGAGGGTTATCATCTACGAGCAGTACTTC	CASSLRRRVIIYEQYF
TRBV18	.	TRBJ1-2	TGTGCCAGCTCCTCCGACTATGGCTACACCTTC	CASSSDYGYTF
TRBV6-4	.	TRBJ1-1	TGCGCGGGGGCCTTAAAGGAAGCTTTCTTT	CAGALKEAFF
TRBV7-9	TRBD1	TRBJ1-4	TGTGCCAGCAGCTTCAGACAGGGGTGGGATGAAAAACTGTTTTTT	CASSFRQGWDEKLFF
TRBV5-1	.	TRBJ1-1	TGCGCCAGCAGCTCGGGTCTTGAAGCTTTCTTT	CASSSGLEAFF
TRBV15	TRBD1	TRBJ2-2	TGTGCCACCAGCAGATATAGACCCGGGACAGCGAACACCGGGGAGCTGTTTTTT	CATSRYRPGTANTGELFF